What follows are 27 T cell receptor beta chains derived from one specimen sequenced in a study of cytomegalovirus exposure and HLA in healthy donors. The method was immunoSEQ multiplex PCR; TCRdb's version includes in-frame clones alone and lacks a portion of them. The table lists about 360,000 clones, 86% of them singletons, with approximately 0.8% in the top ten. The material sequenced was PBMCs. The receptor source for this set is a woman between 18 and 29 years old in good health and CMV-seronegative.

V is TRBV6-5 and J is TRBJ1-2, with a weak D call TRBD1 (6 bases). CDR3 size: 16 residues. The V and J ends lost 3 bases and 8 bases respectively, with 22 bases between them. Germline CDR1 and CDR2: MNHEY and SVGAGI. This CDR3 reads CASSYNPPGGVRGYTF. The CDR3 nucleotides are TGTGCCAGCAGTTATAATCCCCCGGGGGGCGTGCGCGGCTACACCTTC.

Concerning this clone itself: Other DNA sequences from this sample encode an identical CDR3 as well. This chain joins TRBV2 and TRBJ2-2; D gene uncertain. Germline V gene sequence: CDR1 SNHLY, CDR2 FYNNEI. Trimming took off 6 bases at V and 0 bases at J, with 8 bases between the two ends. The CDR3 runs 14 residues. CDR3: CASRTFANTGELFF. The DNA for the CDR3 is TGTGCCAGCAGGACATTCGCGAACACCGGGGAGCTGTTTTTT.

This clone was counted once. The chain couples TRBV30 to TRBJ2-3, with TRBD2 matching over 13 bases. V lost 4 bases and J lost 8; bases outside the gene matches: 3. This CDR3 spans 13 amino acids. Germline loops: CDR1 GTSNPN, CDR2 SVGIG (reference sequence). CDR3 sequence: CAWKLAGGTTQYF. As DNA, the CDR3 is TGTGCCTGGAAACTAGCGGGGGGGACTACGCAGTATTTT.

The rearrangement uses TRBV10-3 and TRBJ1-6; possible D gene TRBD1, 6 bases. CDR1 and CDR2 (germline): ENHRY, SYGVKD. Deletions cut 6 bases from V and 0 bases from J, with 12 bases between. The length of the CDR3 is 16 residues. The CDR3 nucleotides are TGTGCCATCAGAGATACAGGGAGCTCCTATAATTCACCCCTCCACTTT. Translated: CAIRDTGSSYNSPLHF.

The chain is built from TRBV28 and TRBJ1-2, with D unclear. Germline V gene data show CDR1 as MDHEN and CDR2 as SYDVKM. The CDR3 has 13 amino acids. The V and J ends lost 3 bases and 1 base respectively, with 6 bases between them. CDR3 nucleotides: TGTGCCAGCAGTTTTCCCTATAACTATGGCTACACCTTC. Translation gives CASSFPYNYGYTF.

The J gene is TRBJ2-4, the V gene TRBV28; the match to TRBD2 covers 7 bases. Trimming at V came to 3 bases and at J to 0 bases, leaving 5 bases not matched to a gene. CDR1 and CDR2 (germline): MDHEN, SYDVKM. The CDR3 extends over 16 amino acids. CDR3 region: CASSLGGASAKNIQYF. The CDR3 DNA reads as TGTGCCAGCAGTTTGGGAGGGGCCTCAGCCAAAAACATTCAGTACTTC.

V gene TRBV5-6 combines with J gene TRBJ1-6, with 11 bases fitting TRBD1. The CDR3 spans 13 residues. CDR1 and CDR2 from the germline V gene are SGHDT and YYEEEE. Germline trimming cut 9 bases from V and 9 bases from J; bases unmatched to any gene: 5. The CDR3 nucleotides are TGTGCCACCGGACAGGGGGCCAGTTCACCCCTCCACTTT. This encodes CATGQGASSPLHF.

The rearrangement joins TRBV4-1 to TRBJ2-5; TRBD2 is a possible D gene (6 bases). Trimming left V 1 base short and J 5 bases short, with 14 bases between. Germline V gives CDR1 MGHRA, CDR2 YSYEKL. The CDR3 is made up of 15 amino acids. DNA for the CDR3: TGCGCCAGCAGCCAAGCGCCAGGAGGGGCGGAGACCCAGTACTTC. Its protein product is CASSQAPGGAETQYF.

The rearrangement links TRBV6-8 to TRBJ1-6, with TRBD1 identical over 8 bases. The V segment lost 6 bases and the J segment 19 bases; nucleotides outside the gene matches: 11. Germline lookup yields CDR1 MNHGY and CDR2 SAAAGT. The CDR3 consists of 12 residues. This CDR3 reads CASRGQVKSCHF. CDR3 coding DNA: TGTGCCAGCAGGGGACAGGTTAAGTCGTGTCACTTT.

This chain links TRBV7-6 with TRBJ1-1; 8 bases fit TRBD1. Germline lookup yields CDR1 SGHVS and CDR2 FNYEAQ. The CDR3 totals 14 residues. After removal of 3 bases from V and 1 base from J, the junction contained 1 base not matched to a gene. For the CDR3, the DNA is TGTGCCAGCAGCTTCGGACAGGGGAACACTGAAGCTTTCTTT. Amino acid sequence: CASSFGQGNTEAFF.

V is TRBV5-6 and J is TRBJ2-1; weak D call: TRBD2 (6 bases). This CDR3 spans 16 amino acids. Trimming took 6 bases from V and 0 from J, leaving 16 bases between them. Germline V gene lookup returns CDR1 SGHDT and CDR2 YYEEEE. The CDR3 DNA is TGTGCCAGCAACTTTCGGGACGGGAGCTCCTACAATGAGCAGTTCTTC. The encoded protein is CASNFRDGSSYNEQFF.

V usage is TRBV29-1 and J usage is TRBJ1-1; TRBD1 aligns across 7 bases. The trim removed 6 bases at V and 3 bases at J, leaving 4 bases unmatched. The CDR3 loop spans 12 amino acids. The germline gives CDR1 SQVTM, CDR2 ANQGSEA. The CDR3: CSVGTVYTEAFF. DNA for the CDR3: TGCAGCGTGGGGACAGTTTACACTGAAGCTTTCTTT.

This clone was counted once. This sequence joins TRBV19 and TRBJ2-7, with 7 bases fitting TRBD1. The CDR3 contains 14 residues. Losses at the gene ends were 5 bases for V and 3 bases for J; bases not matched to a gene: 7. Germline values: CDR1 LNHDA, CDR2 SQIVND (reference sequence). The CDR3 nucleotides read TGTGCCAGTAGTCCCTCGGGACAGAGCTACGAGCAGTACTTC. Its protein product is CASSPSGQSYEQYF.

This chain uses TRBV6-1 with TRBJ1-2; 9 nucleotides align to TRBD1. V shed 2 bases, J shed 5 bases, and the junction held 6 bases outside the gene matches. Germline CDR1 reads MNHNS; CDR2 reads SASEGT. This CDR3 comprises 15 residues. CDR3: CASSERGTGKYGYTF. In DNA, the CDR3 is TGTGCCAGCAGTGAAAGAGGGACAGGGAAGTATGGCTACACCTTC.

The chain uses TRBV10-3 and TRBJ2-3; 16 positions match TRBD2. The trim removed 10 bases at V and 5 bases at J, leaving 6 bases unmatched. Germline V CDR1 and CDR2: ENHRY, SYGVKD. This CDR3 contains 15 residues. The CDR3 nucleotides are TGTGCCACCGGGACTAGCGGGGGGGCCGGAGATACGCAGTATTTT. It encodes CATGTSGGAGDTQYF.

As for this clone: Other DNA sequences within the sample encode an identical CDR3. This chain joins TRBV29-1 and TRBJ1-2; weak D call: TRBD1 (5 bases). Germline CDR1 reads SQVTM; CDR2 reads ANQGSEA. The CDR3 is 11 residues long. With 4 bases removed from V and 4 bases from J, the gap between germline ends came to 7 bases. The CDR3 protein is CSVGQGYGYTF. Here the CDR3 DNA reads TGCAGCGTTGGCCAGGGCTATGGCTACACCTTC.

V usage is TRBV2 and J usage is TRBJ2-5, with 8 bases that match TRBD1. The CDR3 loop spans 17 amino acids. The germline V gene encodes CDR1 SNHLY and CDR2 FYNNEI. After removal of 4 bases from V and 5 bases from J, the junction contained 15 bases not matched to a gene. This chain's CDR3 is CASSVPIEGQELETQYF. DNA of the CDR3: TGTGCCAGCAGTGTCCCTATTGAGGGACAGGAACTCGAGACCCAGTACTTC.

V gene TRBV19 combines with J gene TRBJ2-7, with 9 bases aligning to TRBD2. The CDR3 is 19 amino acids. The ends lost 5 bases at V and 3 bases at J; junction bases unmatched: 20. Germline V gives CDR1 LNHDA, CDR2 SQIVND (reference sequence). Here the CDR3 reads CASSSRGTSTFQGDYEQYF. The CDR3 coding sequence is TGTGCCAGTAGTTCTCGAGGGACTAGCACCTTCCAAGGGGACTACGAGCAGTACTTC. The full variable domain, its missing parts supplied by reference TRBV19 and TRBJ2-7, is DGGITQSPKYLFRKEGQNVTLSCEQNLNHDAMYWYRQDPGQGLRLIYYSQIVNDFQKGDIAEGYSVSREKKESFPLTVTSAQKNPTAFYLCASSSRGTSTFQGDYEQYFGPGTRLTVT.

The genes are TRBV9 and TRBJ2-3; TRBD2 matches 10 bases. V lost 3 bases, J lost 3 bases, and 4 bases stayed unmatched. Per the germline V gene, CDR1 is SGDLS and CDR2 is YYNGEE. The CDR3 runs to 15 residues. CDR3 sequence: CASSAAGGRTDTQYF. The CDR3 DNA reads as TGTGCCAGCAGCGCAGCGGGAGGGAGAACAGATACGCAGTATTTT.

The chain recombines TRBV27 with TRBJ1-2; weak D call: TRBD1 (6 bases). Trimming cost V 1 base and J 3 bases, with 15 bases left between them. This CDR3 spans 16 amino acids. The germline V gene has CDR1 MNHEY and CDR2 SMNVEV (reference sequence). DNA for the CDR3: TGTGCCAGCAGTTTATGGGGGGCGGGGGCCGACTATGGCTACACCTTC. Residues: CASSLWGAGADYGYTF.

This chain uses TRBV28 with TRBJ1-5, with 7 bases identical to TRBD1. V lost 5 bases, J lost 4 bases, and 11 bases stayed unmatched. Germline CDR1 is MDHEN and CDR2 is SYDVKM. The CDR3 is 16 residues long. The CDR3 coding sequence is TGTGCCAGCAGTACGTTAGGGACAGTAGAGAATCAGCCCCAGCATTTT. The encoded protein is CASSTLGTVENQPQHF.

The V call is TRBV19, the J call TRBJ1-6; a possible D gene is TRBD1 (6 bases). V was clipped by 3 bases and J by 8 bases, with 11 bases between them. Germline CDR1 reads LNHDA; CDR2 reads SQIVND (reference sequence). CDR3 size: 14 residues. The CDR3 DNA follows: TGTGCCAGTAGTATTCGGACAGAGTATTCACCCCTCCACTTT. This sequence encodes CASSIRTEYSPLHF. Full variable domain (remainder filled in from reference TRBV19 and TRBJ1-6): DGGITQSPKYLFRKEGQNVTLSCEQNLNHDAMYWYRQDPGQGLRLIYYSQIVNDFQKGDIAEGYSVSREKKESFPLTVTSAQKNPTAFYLCASSIRTEYSPLHFGNGTRLTVT.

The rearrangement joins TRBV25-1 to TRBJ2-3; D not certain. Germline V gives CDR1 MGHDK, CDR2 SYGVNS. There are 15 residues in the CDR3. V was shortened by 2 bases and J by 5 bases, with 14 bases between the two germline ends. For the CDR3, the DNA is TGTGCCAGCAGTGAAGCGGCTCCGGCGGAAGATACGCAGTATTTT. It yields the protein CASSEAAPAEDTQYF. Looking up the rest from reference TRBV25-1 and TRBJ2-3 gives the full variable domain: EADIYQTPRYLVIGTGKKITLECSQTMGHDKMYWYQQDPGMELHLIHYSYGVNSTEKGDLSSESTVSRIRTEHFPLTLESARPSHTSQYLCASSEAAPAEDTQYFGPGTRLTVL.

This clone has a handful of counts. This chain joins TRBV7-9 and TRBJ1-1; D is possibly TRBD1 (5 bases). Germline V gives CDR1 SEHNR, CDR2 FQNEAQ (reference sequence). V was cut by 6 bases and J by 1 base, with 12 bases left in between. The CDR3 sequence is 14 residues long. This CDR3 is CASRYTGENTEAFF. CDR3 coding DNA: TGTGCCAGCAGGTATACAGGAGAGAACACTGAAGCTTTCTTT. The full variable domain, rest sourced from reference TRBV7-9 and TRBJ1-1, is DTGVSQNPRHKITKRGQNVTFRCDPISEHNRLYWYRQTLGQGPEFLTYFQNEAQLEKSRLLSDRFSAERPKGSFSTLEIQRTEQGDSAMYLCASRYTGENTEAFFGQGTRLTVV.

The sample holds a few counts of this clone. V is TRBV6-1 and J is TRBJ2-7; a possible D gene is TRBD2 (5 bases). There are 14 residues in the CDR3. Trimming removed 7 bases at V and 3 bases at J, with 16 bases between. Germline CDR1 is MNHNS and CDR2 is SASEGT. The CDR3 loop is CASKGSGGYYEQYF. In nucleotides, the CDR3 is TGTGCCAGCAAAGGCAGCGGAGGATACTACGAGCAGTACTTC.

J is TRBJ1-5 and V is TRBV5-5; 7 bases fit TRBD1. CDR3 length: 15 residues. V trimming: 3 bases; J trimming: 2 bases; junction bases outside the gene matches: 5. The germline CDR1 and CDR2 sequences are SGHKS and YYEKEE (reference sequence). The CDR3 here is CASSWTGTGNQPQHF. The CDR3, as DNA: TGTGCCAGCAGCTGGACCGGGACAGGCAATCAGCCCCAGCATTTT.

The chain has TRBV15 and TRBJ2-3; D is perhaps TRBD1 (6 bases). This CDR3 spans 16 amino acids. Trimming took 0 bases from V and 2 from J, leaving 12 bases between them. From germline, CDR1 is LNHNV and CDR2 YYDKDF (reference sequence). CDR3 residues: CATSRDTTGFTDTQYF. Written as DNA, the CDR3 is TGTGCCACCAGCAGAGATACCACAGGGTTCACAGATACGCAGTATTTT.